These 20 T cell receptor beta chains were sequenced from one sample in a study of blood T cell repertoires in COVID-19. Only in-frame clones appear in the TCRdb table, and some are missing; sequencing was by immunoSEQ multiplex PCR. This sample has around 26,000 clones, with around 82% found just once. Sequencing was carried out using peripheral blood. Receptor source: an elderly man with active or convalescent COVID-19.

As DNA, the CDR3 is TGTGCCAGCTCACGACAGGCACTAGCCAAAAACATTCAGTACTTC. Translated, it gives CASSRQALAKNIQYF. The chain joins TRBV18 to TRBJ2-4; D might be TRBD1 (6 bases). Germline loops: CDR1 KGHSH, CDR2 LQKENI. V lost 4 bases and J lost 0, with 10 bases in between. The CDR3 spans 15 residues. Supplemented by reference TRBV18 and TRBJ2-4, the full variable domain reads NAGVMQNPRHLVRRRGQEARLRCSPMKGHSHVYWYRQLPEEGLKFMVYLQKENIIDESGMPKERFSAEFPKEGPSILRIQQVVRGDSAAYFCASSRQALAKNIQYFGAGTRLSVL.

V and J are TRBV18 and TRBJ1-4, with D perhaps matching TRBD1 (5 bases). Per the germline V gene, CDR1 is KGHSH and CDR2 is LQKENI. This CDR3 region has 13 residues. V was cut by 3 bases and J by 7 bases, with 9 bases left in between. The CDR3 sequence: CASSPDSGEKLFF. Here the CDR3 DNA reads TGTGCCAGCTCACCCGACAGTGGTGAAAAACTGTTTTTT.

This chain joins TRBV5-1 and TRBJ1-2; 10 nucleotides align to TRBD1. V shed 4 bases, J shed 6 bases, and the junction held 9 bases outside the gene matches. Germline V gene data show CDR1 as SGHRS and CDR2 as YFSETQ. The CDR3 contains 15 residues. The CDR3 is CASSPGQGVRDGYTF. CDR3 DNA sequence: TGCGCCAGCAGCCCTGGACAGGGGGTTAGGGATGGCTACACCTTC.

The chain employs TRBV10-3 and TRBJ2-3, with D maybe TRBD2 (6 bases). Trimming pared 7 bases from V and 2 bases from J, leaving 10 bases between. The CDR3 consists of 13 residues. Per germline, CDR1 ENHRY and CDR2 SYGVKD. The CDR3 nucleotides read TGTGCCATCACGGGACTCATCACAGATACGCAGTATTTT. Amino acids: CAITGLITDTQYF.

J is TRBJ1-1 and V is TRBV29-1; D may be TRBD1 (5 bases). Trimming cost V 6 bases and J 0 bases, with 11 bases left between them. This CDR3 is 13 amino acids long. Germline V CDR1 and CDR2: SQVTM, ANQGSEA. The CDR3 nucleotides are TGCAGCGTAAGATCGACAGTGAACACTGAAGCTTTCTTT. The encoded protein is CSVRSTVNTEAFF.

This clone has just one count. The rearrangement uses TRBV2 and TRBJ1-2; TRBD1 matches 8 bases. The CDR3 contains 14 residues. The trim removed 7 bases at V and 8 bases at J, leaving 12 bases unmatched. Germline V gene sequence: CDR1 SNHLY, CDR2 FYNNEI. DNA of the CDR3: TGTGCCAGCACTGGTGGGACAGGCGGGTGGGGCTACACCTTC. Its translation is CASTGGTGGWGYTF.

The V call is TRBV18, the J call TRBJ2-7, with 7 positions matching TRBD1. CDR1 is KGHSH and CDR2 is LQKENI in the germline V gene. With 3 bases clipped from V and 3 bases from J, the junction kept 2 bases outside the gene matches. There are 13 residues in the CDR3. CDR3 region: CASSPGQHYEQYF. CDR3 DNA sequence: TGTGCCAGCTCACCGGGACAGCACTACGAGCAGTACTTC. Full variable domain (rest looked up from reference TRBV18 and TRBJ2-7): NAGVMQNPRHLVRRRGQEARLRCSPMKGHSHVYWYRQLPEEGLKFMVYLQKENIIDESGMPKERFSAEFPKEGPSILRIQQVVRGDSAAYFCASSPGQHYEQYFGPGTRLTVT.

This chain's CDR3 is CSASAGVFEQFF. CDR3 sequence (DNA): TGCAGTGCTAGTGCGGGAGTGTTTGAGCAGTTCTTC. The chain uses TRBV20-1 and TRBJ2-1, with 7 bases matching TRBD2. Germline V gives CDR1 DFQATT, CDR2 SNEGSKA (reference sequence). V was pared by 3 bases and J by 9 bases, with 5 bases of the junction left unmatched. This CDR3 comprises 12 residues.

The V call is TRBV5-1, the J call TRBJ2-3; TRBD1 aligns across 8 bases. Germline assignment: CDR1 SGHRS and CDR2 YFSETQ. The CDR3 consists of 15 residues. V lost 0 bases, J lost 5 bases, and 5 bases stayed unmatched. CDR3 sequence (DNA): TGCGCCAGCAGCTTGGGGGCAGGGGGCATAGATACGCAGTATTTT. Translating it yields CASSLGAGGIDTQYF.

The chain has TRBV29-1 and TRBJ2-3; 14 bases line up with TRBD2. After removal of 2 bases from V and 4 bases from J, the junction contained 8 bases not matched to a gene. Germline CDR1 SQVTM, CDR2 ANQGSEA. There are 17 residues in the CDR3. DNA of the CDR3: TGCAGCGTTGAAACGGGTACGGGACTAGCGGGGGCAGATACGCAGTATTTT. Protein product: CSVETGTGLAGADTQYF.

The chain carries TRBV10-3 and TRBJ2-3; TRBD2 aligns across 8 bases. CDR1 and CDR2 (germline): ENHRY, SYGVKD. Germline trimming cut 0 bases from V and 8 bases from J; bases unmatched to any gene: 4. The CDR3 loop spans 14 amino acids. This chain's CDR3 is CAISESRRGGTQYF. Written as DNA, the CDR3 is TGTGCCATCAGTGAGTCCCGACGGGGGGGTACGCAGTATTTT.

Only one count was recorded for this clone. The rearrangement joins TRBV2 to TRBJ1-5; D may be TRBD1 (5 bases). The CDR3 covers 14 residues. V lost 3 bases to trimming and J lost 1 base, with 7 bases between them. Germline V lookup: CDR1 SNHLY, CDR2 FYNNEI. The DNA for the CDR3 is TGTGCCAGCAGTGAGGGGGGAAGCAATCAGCCCCAGCATTTT. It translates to CASSEGGSNQPQHF.

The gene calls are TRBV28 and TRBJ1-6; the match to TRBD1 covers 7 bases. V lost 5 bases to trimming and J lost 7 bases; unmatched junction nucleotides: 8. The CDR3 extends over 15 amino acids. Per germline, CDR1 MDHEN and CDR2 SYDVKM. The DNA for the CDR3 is TGTGCCAGCAGTAAAGGACAGGTTCGGAATTCACCCCTCCACTTT. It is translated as CASSKGQVRNSPLHF. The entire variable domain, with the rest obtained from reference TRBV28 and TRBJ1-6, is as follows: DVKVTQSSRYLVKRTGEKVFLECVQDMDHENMFWYRQDPGLGLRLIYFSYDVKMKEKGDIPEGYSVSREKKERFSLILESASTNQTSMYLCASSKGQVRNSPLHFGNGTRLTVT.

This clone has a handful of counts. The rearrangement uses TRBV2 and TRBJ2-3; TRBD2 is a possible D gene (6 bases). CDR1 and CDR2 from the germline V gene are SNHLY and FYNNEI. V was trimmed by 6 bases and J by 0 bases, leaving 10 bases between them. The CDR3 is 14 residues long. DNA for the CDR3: TGTGCCAGCAGAACTAGCTGGAGCACAGATACGCAGTATTTT. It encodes CASRTSWSTDTQYF.

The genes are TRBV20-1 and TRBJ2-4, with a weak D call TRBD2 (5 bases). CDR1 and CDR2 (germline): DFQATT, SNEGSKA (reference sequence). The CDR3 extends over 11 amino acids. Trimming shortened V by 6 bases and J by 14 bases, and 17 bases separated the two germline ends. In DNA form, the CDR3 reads TGCAGTGCCAGCCGGGAATCAAGGAAGTACTTC. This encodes CSASRESRKYF.

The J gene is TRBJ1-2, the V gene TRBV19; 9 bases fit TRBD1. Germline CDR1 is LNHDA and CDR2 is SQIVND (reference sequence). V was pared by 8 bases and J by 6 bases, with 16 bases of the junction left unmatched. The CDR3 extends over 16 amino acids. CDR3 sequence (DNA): TGTGCCAGTCAACGGCCACAGGGGGCGCTTGGAGATGGCTACACCTTC. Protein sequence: CASQRPQGALGDGYTF.

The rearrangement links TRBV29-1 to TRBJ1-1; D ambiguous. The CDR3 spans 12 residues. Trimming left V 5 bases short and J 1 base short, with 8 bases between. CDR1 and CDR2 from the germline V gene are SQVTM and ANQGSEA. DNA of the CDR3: TGCAGCGTTACATCAGGGAACACTGAAGCTTTCTTT. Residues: CSVTSGNTEAFF.

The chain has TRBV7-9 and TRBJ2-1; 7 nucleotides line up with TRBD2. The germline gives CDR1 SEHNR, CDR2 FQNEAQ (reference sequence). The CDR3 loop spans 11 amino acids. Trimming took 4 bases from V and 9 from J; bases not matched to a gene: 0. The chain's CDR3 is CASSSGGEQFF. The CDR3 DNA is TGTGCCAGCAGCTCGGGGGGTGAGCAGTTCTTC.

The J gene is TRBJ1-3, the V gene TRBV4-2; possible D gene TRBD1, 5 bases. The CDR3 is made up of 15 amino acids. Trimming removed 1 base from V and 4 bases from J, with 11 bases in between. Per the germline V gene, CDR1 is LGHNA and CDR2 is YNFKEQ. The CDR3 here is CASSQVRGSGNTIYF. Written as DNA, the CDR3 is TGTGCCAGCAGCCAAGTTCGGGGGAGCGGAAACACCATATATTTT.

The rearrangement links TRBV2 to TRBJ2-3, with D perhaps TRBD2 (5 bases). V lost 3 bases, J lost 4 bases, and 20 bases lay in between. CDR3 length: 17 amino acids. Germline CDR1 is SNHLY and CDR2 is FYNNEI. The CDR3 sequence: CASSDPLGLTPPDTQYF. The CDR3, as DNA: TGTGCCAGCAGTGATCCACTAGGACTGACCCCCCCAGATACGCAGTATTTT.